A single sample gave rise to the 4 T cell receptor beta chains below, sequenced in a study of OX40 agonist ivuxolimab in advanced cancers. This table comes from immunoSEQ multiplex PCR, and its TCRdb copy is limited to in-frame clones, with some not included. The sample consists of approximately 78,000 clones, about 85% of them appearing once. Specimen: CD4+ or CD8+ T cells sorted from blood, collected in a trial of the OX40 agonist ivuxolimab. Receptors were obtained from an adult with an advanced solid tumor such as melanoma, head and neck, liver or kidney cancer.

The CDR3 DNA is TGTGCCAGCAGCCAAGATCCGGGGTACGAGACCCAGTACTTC. This gives the protein CASSQDPGYETQYF. V is TRBV4-2 and J is TRBJ2-5; perhaps TRBD2 as D (5 bases). Trimming left V 0 bases short and J 5 bases short, with 10 bases between. Germline-derived CDR1 and CDR2 are LGHNA and YNFKEQ. This CDR3 is 14 amino acids long.

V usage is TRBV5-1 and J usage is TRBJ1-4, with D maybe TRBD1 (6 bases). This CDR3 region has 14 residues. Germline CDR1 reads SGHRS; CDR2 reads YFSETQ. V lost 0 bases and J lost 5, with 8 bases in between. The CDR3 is CASSLGRGNEKLFF. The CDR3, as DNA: TGCGCCAGCAGCTTGGGCAGGGGAAATGAAAAACTGTTTTTT.

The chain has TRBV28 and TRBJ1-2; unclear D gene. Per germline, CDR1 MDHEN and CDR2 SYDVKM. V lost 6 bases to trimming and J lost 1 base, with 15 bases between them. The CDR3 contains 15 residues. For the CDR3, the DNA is TGTGCCAGCAGCCGGGCGGAAGTAATTAACTATGGCTACACCTTC. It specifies CASSRAEVINYGYTF.

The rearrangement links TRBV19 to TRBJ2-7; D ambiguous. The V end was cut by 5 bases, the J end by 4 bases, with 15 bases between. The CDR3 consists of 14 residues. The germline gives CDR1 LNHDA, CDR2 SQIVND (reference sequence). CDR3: CASSPGPGWYEQYF. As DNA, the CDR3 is TGTGCCAGTAGTCCCGGGCCTGGGTGGTACGAGCAGTACTTC.